This TCR beta chain emerged from a study of CD4+ T cells in melanoma. Study-level results: Reportedly, melanoma neoantigen-specific CD4+ T cells showed varied differentiation states. CD8+ T cell, macrophage and B cell function reportedly correlated with neoantigen-specific CD4+ T cells.

Note on this clone: Its target is unknown.

Assay used: immunoSEQ multiplex PCR; TCRdb lists only in-frame clones, some missing. The sample shows some 10,000 clones, about 60% of them seen only once. Trimming cost V 7 bases and J 6 bases, with 12 bases left between them. In germline, CDR1 is LNHDA, CDR2 SQIVND (reference sequence). CDR3 length: 13 amino acids. The sample comprised cells from a culture (not recorded whether cultured in vitro). The chain couples TRBV19 to TRBJ2-2; D gene uncertain. The source of this sequence is a human donor with melanoma. In DNA form, the CDR3 reads TGTGCCAGTACCCTTGAGCCGGCCGGGGAGCTGTTTTTT. It specifies CASTLEPAGELFF.